This T cell receptor beta chain was retrieved from a study of cytomegalovirus exposure and HLA in healthy donors. The CDR3 covers 18 residues. Trimming cost V 5 bases and J 0 bases; bases outside gene matches: 12. Germline CDR1 reads MNHEY; CDR2 reads SMNVEV (reference sequence). PCR amplification relied on 60 Vbeta primers (plus 13 Jbeta primers). Only in-frame clones appear in the TCRdb table, and some are missing; sequencing was by immunoSEQ multiplex PCR. The sample has some 130,000 clones; approximately 83% are singletons. This receptor was taken from a man aged 40-50 years in good health and CMV-seronegative. V is TRBV27 and J is TRBJ2-7, with 11 bases aligning to TRBD2. Sequencing was carried out using PBMCs. The DNA for the CDR3 is TGTGCCAGCAGTCTAGCGGGAGGATATCAAAAGAGCTCCTACGAGCAGTACTTC. Its protein product is CASSLAGGYQKSSYEQYF.